This passage covers 3 T cell receptor beta chains from one sample sequenced in a study of T cell responses to AZD1222 COVID-19 vaccine. Method: immunoSEQ multiplex PCR; TCRdb's copy keeps in-frame clones and lacks some. The profile shows 150,000 to 200,000 clones, roughly 94% of them singletons. The sequences come from peripheral blood, collected on day 0 of AZD1222 vaccination. These receptors were taken from an adult in good health.

CDR3 protein: CASSDSDDTEAFF. As DNA, the CDR3 is TGTGCCAGCAGCGATTCGGATGACACTGAAGCTTTCTTT. The chain employs TRBV5-4 and TRBJ1-1; D gene unclear. This CDR3 is 13 amino acids long. Germline values: CDR1 SGHNT, CDR2 YYREEE (reference sequence). V lost 4 bases and J 3 bases, leaving 10 bases between the germline ends. The whole variable domain, remainder taken from reference TRBV5-4 and TRBJ1-1, is ETGVTQSPTHLIKTRGQQVTLRCSSQSGHNTVSWYQQALGQGPQFIFQYYREEENGRGNFPPRFSGLQFPNYSSELNVNALELDDSALYLCASSDSDDTEAFFGQGTRLTVV.

In regard to this clone: This specimen includes other DNA sequences encoding the same CDR3. The chain carries TRBV7-3 and TRBJ1-5; unclear D gene. V dropped 2 bases and J dropped 0 bases, with 2 bases sitting between them. The CDR3 runs 13 residues. Germline assignment: CDR1 SGHTA and CDR2 FQGTGA. The DNA for the CDR3 is TGTGCCAGCAGCTTAGATAGCAATCAGCCCCAGCATTTT. Protein product: CASSLDSNQPQHF.

The chain has TRBV10-1 and TRBJ1-1; 7 positions agree with TRBD1. Germline V gives CDR1 WNHNN, CDR2 SYGVQD (reference sequence). The V gene end was trimmed by 5 bases and the J gene end by 1 base; junction bases not matched to a gene: 4. The CDR3 runs to 14 residues. The CDR3 region is CASSLDRWNTEAFF. In DNA form, the CDR3 reads TGCGCCAGCAGTTTGGACAGGTGGAACACTGAAGCTTTCTTT.